One sample yielded the 21 T cell receptor beta chains listed below, sequenced in a study of blood T cells in healthy people across ages (dated by TCRdb to between 2014 and 2017). The method behind the library was 5' RACE. Reads for this sample came from an Illumina HiSeq 2500. A second PCR of roughly 6 to 11 cycles was performed with a sample-barcoded 5' primer and a J-beta primer mix. TCRdb passed the public sequencing reads through fastp at Q25 and MiXCR, retaining productive beta sequences. Rows merge per CDR3 protein into single entries with the most common DNA and genes. For this sample the table gives about 1.8 million distinct CDR3 sequences, of which around half were detected only once. Around 2.1% of the sample is held by the ten biggest clonotypes. The material sequenced was blood. The receptors were gathered from a woman between 40 and 55 years old in good health.

This clonotype has just a few counts. V usage is TRBV4-1 and J usage is TRBJ2-1; 8 bases map to TRBD2. Germline trimming cut 3 bases from V and 6 bases from J; bases unmatched to any gene: 4. Germline assignment: CDR1 MGHRA and CDR2 YSYEKL. There are 14 residues in the CDR3. CDR3 coding DNA: TGCGCCAGCAGCCACGGGGGGGTGGGCAATGAGCAGTTCTTC. It translates to CASSHGGVGNEQFF.

This clonotype turned up a few times. The junction departs from germline at one end; a sequencing error may be responsible. The J gene is TRBJ2-5, the V gene TRBV7-7; 10 nucleotides match TRBD2. The CDR3 consists of 14 residues. Germline V gene data show CDR1 as SSHAT and CDR2 as FNYEAQ (reference sequence). The DNA of the CDR3 is TGTGCTAGCAGCCAGGGACTAGCGAGGGAGACCCAGTACTTC. As protein: CASSQGLARETQYF.

This clonotype was detected only a few times. The CDR3 DNA reads TGCAGTGCTAGAGACCCGACAGGGGGCGCTTCTAATGAAAAACTGTTTTTT. Its translation: CSARDPTGGASNEKLFF. V usage is TRBV20-1 and J usage is TRBJ1-4, with TRBD1 matching over 10 bases. Germline V gene data show CDR1 as DFQATT and CDR2 as SNEGSKA (reference sequence). V lost 0 bases and J lost 3; bases outside the gene matches: 7. The CDR3 totals 17 residues.

The gene calls are TRBV21-1 and TRBJ1-1; the DNA was not compared with TRBD1, the D call given in the table. TRBV21-1 is a pseudogene segment. The CDR3 contains 13 residues. CDR3 loop: CASSISDSAEAFF. In DNA, the CDR3 is TGTGCCAGCAGCATTAGTGACAGTGCTGAAGCTTTCTTT.

The chain couples TRBV7-6 to TRBJ1-4, with D tentatively TRBD1 (5 bases). Trimming stripped 5 bases from V and 8 bases from J, with 18 bases between. The CDR3 has 15 residues. CDR1 and CDR2 (germline): SGHVS, FNYEAQ. CDR3 in amino acids: CASSLNEGIGEKLFF. Here the CDR3 DNA reads TGTGCCAGCAGCCTCAACGAGGGGATAGGGGAAAAACTGTTTTTT. Based on the CDR3 plus reference TRBV7-6 and TRBJ1-4, the full variable domain is GAGVSQSPRYKVTKRGQDVALRCDPISGHVSLYWYRQALGQGPEFLTYFNYEAQQDKSGLPNDRFSAERPEGSISTLTIQRTEQRDSAMYRCASSLNEGIGEKLFFGSGTQLSVL.

V usage is TRBV5-1 and J usage is TRBJ1-4; D is ambiguous. CDR3 length: 15 residues. CDR1 SGHRS and CDR2 YFSETQ come from the germline V gene. V lost 0 bases to trimming and J lost 4 bases, with 10 bases between them. Here the CDR3 DNA reads TGCGCCAGCAGCTTGGTGGGCCGGAATAATGAAAAACTGTTTTTT. It encodes CASSLVGRNNEKLFF.

The CDR3 region has the DNA TGTGCCAGCAGCGACCGGACGGTGAATGAAAAACTGTTTTTT. Amino acid sequence: CASSDRTVNEKLFF. V usage is TRBV7-9 and J usage is TRBJ1-4; D not certain. The CDR3 spans 14 residues. V lost 5 bases to trimming and J lost 5 bases, with 12 bases between them. Germline assignment: CDR1 SEHNR and CDR2 FQNEAQ (reference sequence).

The rearrangement joins TRBV25-1 to TRBJ2-3; 7 bases line up with TRBD2. From germline, CDR1 is MGHDK and CDR2 SYGVNS. The CDR3 length is 14 residues. Trimming at V came to 4 bases and at J to 2 bases, leaving 3 bases not matched to a gene. The CDR3 spells CASSGLANTDTQYF. The CDR3 DNA reads TGTGCCAGCAGTGGACTAGCTAACACAGATACGCAGTATTTT.

V gene TRBV20-1 combines with J gene TRBJ2-1, with 11 bases that match TRBD2. The CDR3 contains 18 residues. CDR1 is DFQATT and CDR2 is SNEGSKA in the germline V gene (reference sequence). J gave up 0 bases and V 2 bases, and 9 bases lay outside the gene matches. In DNA, the CDR3 is TGCAGTGCTAGAAGTAGCGGGGGGGCGGGAAGCTCCTACAATGAGCAGTTCTTC. Amino acid sequence: CSARSSGGAGSSYNEQFF.

V and J are TRBV7-9 and TRBJ2-1, with 7 positions matching TRBD2. V dropped 6 bases and J dropped 10; count of bases not matched to a gene: 6. The CDR3 is made up of 12 amino acids. Per germline, CDR1 SEHNR and CDR2 FQNEAQ (reference sequence). CDR3 DNA: TGTGCCAGCAGTGGGCGGGGGATCGAGCAGTTCTTC. This sequence encodes CASSGRGIEQFF.

V gene TRBV6-6 combines with J gene TRBJ1-1; no clear D gene. The germline V gene has CDR1 MNHNY and CDR2 SVGAGI (reference sequence). The CDR3 is made up of 11 amino acids. V shed 7 bases and J shed 2 bases, with 5 bases lying between them. The DNA of the CDR3 is TGTGCCAGCACCCATAACACTGAAGCTTTCTTT. Its translation: CASTHNTEAFF.

V and J are TRBV5-1 and TRBJ1-6; D perhaps matches TRBD1 (5 bases). Trimming pared 4 bases from V and 9 bases from J, leaving 17 bases between. CDR1 is SGHRS, CDR2 YFSETQ, per germline. The CDR3 loop spans 15 amino acids. CDR3 region: CASSPDWGGSSPLHF. CDR3 in DNA: TGCGCCAGCAGCCCCGATTGGGGGGGGAGTTCACCCCTCCACTTT.

CDR3 region: CASSRGLAGGEADTQYF. DNA of the CDR3: TGCGCCAGCAGCCGAGGACTAGCGGGGGGCGAAGCAGATACGCAGTATTTT. The chain uses TRBV5-1 and TRBJ2-3, with 14 bases that match TRBD2. The CDR3 spans 17 residues. The V and J ends lost 4 bases and 4 bases, in that order; junction bases with no gene match: 8. Germline values: CDR1 SGHRS, CDR2 YFSETQ.

This chain uses TRBV9 with TRBJ2-2; D unclear. Germline-derived CDR1 and CDR2 are SGDLS and YYNGEE. The V end lost 0 bases, the J end lost 2 bases, and 11 bases lay between the germline ends. CDR3 length: 16 residues. CDR3 sequence (DNA): TGTGCCAGCAGCGTAGTAGCAGGCCCTAACACCGGGGAGCTGTTTTTT. Its translation: CASSVVAGPNTGELFF. Full variable domain (rest looked up from reference TRBV9 and TRBJ2-2): DSGVTQTPKHLITATGQRVTLRCSPRSGDLSVYWYQQSLDQGLQFLIQYYNGEERAKGNILERFSAQQFPDLHSELNLSSLELGDSALYFCASSVVAGPNTGELFFGEGSRLTVL.

This clonotype was observed a handful of times. This sequence joins TRBV29-1 and TRBJ2-2, with a possible D match to TRBD1 (6 bases). This CDR3 contains 11 residues. V lost 3 bases to trimming and J lost 12 bases, with 11 bases between them. Germline assignment: CDR1 SQVTM and CDR2 ANQGSEA. CDR3 sequence reads: CSVEEWGQLFF. The CDR3, as DNA: TGCAGCGTTGAGGAGTGGGGGCAGCTGTTTTTT.

Details on this clonotype: Its ends do not fully match the called genes, so a read error is possible. The chain employs TRBV4-3 and TRBJ1-2, with a weak D call TRBD1 (6 bases). This CDR3 region has 15 residues. From germline, CDR1 is LGHNA and CDR2 YSLEER. The CDR3 DNA is TGCACCAGCAGCCAAGAGTCTAGGGGGGCCTATGGCTACACCTTC. As protein: CTSSQESRGAYGYTF.

This clonotype was recorded a few times. J is TRBJ2-1 and V is TRBV11-2, with 9 bases aligning to TRBD1. Germline V lookup: CDR1 SGHAT, CDR2 FQNNGV. The CDR3 is made up of 17 amino acids. The V segment lost 5 bases and the J segment 6 bases; nucleotides outside the gene matches: 14. The CDR3 loop reads CASSDKTISGQGNEQFF. The CDR3 nucleotides are TGTGCCAGCAGCGACAAGACTATCTCGGGACAGGGCAATGAGCAGTTCTTC.

This chain links TRBV28 with TRBJ2-7, with 9 bases identical to TRBD1. CDR1 is MDHEN, CDR2 SYDVKM, per germline. CDR3 length equals 15 residues. The J segment lost 5 bases and the V segment lost 8 bases, leaving 13 bases of the junction unmatched. This chain's CDR3 is CASSRRDRVSHEQYF. The CDR3 DNA reads as TGTGCCAGCTCCCGTCGGGACAGGGTGTCGCACGAGCAGTACTTC.

This clonotype was picked up a small number of times. The chain carries TRBV20-1 and TRBJ2-7; D is uncertain. V lost 6 bases and J lost 0, with 15 bases in between. The CDR3 spans 14 residues. Germline values: CDR1 DFQATT, CDR2 SNEGSKA (reference sequence). This chain's CDR3 is CSAPATFSSYEQYF. The CDR3 DNA sequence: TGCAGTGCACCGGCGACATTCTCCTCCTACGAGCAGTACTTC.

The table lists this clonotype with a few counts. This chain joins TRBV24-1 and TRBJ2-5; D perhaps matches TRBD1 (6 bases). The length of the CDR3 is 14 residues. Looked up from germline, CDR1 is KGHDR and CDR2 is SFDVKD. Trimming cost V 4 bases and J 5 bases, with 13 bases left between them. CDR3 region: CATSESGTKETQYF. In DNA form, the CDR3 reads TGTGCCACCAGTGAGTCCGGGACAAAGGAGACCCAGTACTTC.

The rearrangement uses TRBV6-2 or TRBV6-3 and TRBJ1-2, with D possibly being TRBD1 (5 bases). Between the trimmed V and J ends, which lost 2 bases and 1 base, there was a span of 11 bases. The germline gives CDR1 MNHEY, CDR2 SVGEGT. The CDR3 is 15 residues long. Here the CDR3 reads CASSYTTDYNYGYTF. CDR3 DNA sequence: TGTGCCAGCAGTTACACGACAGATTATAACTATGGCTACACCTTC.